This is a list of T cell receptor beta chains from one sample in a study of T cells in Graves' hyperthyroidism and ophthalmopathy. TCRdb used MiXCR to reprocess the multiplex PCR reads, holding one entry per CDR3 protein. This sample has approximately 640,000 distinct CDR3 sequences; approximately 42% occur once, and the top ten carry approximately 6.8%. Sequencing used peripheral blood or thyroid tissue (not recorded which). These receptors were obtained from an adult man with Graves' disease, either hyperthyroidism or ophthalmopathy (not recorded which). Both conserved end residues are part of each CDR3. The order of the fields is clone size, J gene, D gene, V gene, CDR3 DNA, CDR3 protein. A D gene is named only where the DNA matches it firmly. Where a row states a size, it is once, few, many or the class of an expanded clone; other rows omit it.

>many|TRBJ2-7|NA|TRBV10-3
TGTGCCATCAGTGAGGGCAGGCCCCACGAGCAGTACTTC
CAISEGRPHEQYF
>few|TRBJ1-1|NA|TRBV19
TGTGCCAGTAGTATGGGACATCAGAACACTGAAGCTTTCTTT
CASSMGHQNTEAFF
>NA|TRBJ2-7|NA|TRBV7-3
TGCGCCAGCAGCCAACACCCAGGGATTCCCTACGAGCAGTACTTC
CASSQHPGIPYEQYF
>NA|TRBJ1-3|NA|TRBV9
TGTGCCAGCAGCGTAGAGTACGACGCAGGCAACTCTGGAAACACCATATATTTT
CASSVEYDAGNSGNTIYF
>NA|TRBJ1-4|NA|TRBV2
TGTGCCAGCAGTACGACCGCAAAGCCGACCCTCCCGGACGGAAAACTGTTTTTT
CASSTTAKPTLPDGKLFF
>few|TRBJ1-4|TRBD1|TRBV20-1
TGCAGTGCTAGAGTAGAACAGGGGAAACTGTTTTTT
CSARVEQGKLFF
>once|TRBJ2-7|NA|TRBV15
TGTGCCACCAGCAGATACCAGGGGCGCAGTGAGCAGTACTTC
CATSRYQGRSEQYF
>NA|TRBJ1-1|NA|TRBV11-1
TGTGCCAGCTTTCCAAGGGCAAAGGGAGACGAAGCTTTCTTT
CASFPRAKGDEAFF
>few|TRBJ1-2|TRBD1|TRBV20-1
TGCAGTGCTAGAAAGGACAGGGGGCTTGGCTACACCTTC
CSARKDRGLGYTF
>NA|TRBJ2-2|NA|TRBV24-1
TGTGCCACCAGTGATCCCCTCGACAGGGAGCTGTTTTTT
CATSDPLDRELFF
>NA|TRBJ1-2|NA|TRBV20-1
TGCAGTGCAGTCGGTGATGGCTACACCTTC
CSAVGDGYTF
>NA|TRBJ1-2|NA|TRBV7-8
TGTGCCAGCAGCTTAAAAGGGTCTAACTATGGCTACACCTTC
CASSLKGSNYGYTF
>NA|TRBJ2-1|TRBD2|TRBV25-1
TGTGCCAGCAGTAGTGGACTAGCGGTGAATGAGCAGTTCTTC
CASSSGLAVNEQFF
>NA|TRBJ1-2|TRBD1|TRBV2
TGTGCCAGCAGTGCTAGAGTTAGGGGGCCGAACTATGGCTACACCTTC
CASSARVRGPNYGYTF
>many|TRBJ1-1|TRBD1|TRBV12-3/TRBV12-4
TGTGCCAGCTTCGACAGGGGAATCACTGAAGCTTTCTTT
CASFDRGITEAFF
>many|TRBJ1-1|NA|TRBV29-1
TGCAGCGTACTGCTTCGACGGACTGAGATGAACACTGAAGCTTTCTTT
CSVLLRRTEMNTEAFF
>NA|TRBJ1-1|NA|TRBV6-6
TGTGCCAGCAGTCCTCGACAGATGGTTACTGAAGCTTTCTTT
CASSPRQMVTEAFF
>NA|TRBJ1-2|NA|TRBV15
TGTGCCACCAGCAGTTTAGAGGGGTATGGCTACACCTTC
CATSSLEGYGYTF
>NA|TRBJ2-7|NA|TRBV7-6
TGTGCCAGCAGCTCGACGGGTCTCAGGGGCTTC
CASSSTGLRGF
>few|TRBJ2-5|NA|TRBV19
TGTGCCAGTAGTATAGGGGCGCGTCAGGGGGAGACCCAGTACTTC
CASSIGARQGETQYF
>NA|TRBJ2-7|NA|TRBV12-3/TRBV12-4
TGTGCCAGCACCTCGAGCGGGCCCTCCTACGAGCAGTACTTC
CASTSSGPSYEQYF
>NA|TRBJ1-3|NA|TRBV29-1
TGCAGCGTTTTCCGGGACGGAAACACCATATATTTT
CSVFRDGNTIYF
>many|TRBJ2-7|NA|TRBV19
TGTGCCAGTAGTACAGGACAGACGCACTACGAGCAGTACTTC
CASSTGQTHYEQYF
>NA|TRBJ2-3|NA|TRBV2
TGTGCCAGCAGTGAAATTGAAAGAGATACGCAGTATTTT
CASSEIERDTQYF
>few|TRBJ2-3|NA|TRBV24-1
TGTGCCACCAGTGACACAACCACAGATACGCAGTATTTT
CATSDTTTDTQYF
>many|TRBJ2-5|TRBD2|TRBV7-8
TGTGCCAGCAGCGTCCGGACTAGCGGGGCTCATTCGACCCAGTACTTC
CASSVRTSGAHSTQYF
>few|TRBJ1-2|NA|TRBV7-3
TGTGCCAGCAGCGAAGGGGGGGACTATGGCTACACCTTC
CASSEGGDYGYTF
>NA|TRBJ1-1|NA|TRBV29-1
TGCGACGTTGGAAGGGGACGTGAAGCTTTCTTC
CDVGRGREAFF
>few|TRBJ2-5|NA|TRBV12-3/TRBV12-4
TGTGCCAGCAGCCAACAATACGGGGAGACCCAGTACTTC
CASSQQYGETQYF
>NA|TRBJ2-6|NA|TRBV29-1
TGCAGCGCTGGAGAGGCTGAAGCTTTC
CSAGEAEAF
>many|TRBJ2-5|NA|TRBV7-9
TGTGCCAGCAGCTTAGTCATAGATGTGGAGACCCAGTACTTC
CASSLVIDVETQYF
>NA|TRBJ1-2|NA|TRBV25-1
TGTGCCAGCAGTGAATTAGGGCGAGAATCCGGCTACACCTTC
CASSELGRESGYTF
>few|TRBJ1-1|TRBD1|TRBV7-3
TGTGCCAGCAGCGCCAGCCGACAGGGGAGGACTGAAGCTTTCTTT
CASSASRQGRTEAFF
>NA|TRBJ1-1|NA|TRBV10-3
TGTGCCATCAGTCATGACAGTAACACTGAAGCTTCCTTT
CAISHDSNTEASF
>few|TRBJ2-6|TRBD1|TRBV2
TGTGCCAGCAGCTTAGGACAGGGGGCCCTCTCTGGGGCCAACGTCCTGACTTTC
CASSLGQGALSGANVLTF
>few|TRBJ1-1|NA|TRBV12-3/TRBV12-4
TGTGCCAGCAGAGTCGGCGCTGAAGCTTTCTTT
CASRVGAEAFF
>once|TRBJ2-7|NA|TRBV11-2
TGTGCCAGCAGCCAGTATGACATCGGTCACGAGCAGTACTTC
CASSQYDIGHEQYF
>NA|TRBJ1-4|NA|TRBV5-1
TGCGCCAGCAGCTTGGCCGGAGGACCTGGGGAAAAACTGTTTTTT
CASSLAGGPGEKLFF
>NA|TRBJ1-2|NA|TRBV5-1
TGCGCCAGCAGCTTGGATTGGGTGAATGGCTACACCTTC
CASSLDWVNGYTF
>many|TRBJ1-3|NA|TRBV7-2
TGTGCCAGCAGCCTTCGAAACACCATATATTTT
CASSLRNTIYF
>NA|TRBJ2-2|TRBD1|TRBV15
TGTGCCACCAGCAGAGACCGGACAGGGGGTTACACCGGGGAGCTGTTTTTT
CATSRDRTGGYTGELFF
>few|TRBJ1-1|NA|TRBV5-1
TGCGCCAGCAGCTTGGATCTCAGGGGCGGAGGCACTGAAGCTTTCTTT
CASSLDLRGGGTEAFF